Listed here is a single T cell receptor (beta chain). TCRdb analysed the 5' RACE reads with MiXCR anew, one entry per CDR3 protein. The sample consists of about 57,000 distinct CDR3 sequences, 26% of them appearing once. The sorted Tregs were CD4+CD25+CD127-/low cells. Input material: tumor-infiltrating Tregs sorted from the breast tumor. The receptor was derived from a female donor with breast cancer.

Here the CDR3 reads CASSLGTGGYEQYF. CDR3 DNA sequence: TGTGCCAGCAGCTTAGGAACAGGGGGGTACGAGCAGTACTTC. This sequence joins TRBV11-2 and TRBJ2-7, with 8 bases fitting TRBD1. V shed 1 base, J shed 4 bases, and the junction held 3 bases outside the gene matches. CDR1 is SGHAT and CDR2 is FQNNGV in the germline V gene. The CDR3 covers 14 residues.